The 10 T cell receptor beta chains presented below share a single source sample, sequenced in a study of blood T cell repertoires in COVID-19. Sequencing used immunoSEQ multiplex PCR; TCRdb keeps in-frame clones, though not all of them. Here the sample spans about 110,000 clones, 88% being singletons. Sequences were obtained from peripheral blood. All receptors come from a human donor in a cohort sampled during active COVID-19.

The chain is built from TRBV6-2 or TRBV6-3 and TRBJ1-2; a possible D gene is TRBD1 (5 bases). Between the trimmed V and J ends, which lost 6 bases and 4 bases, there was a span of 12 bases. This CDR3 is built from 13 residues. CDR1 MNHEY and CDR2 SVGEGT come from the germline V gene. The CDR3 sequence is CASSPGGSYGYTF. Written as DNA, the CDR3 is TGTGCCAGCAGCCCGGGGGGGAGCTATGGCTACACCTTC.

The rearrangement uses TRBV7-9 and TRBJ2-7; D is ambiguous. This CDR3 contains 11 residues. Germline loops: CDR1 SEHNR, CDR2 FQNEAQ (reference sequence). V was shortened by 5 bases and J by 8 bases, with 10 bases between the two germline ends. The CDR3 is CASSALTKQYF. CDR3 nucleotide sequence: TGTGCCAGCAGCGCCCTGACAAAGCAGTACTTC.

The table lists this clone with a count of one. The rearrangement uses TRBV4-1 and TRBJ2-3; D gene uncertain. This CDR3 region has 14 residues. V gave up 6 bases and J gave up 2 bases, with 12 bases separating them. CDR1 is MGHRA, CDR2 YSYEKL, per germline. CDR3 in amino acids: CASSRVPSTDTQYF. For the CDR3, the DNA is TGCGCCAGCAGTCGGGTCCCCTCCACAGATACGCAGTATTTT.

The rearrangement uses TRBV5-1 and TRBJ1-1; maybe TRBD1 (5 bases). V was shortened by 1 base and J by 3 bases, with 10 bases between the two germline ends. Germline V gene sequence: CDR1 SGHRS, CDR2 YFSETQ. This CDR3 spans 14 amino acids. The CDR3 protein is CASSLTGGDTEAFF. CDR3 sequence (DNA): TGCGCCAGCAGCTTGACAGGCGGGGACACTGAAGCTTTCTTT.

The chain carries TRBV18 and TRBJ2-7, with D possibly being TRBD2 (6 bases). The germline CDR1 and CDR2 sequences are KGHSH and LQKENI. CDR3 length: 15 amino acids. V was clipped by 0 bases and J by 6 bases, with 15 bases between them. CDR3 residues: CASSPPSIPGVEQYF. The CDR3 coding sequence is TGTGCCAGCTCACCACCGAGTATACCGGGGGTCGAGCAGTACTTC.

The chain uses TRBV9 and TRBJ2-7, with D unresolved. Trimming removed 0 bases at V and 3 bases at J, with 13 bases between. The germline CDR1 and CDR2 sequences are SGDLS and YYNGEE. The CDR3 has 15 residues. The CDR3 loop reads CASSVALDAHYEQYF. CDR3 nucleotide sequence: TGTGCCAGCAGCGTAGCCCTAGACGCACACTACGAGCAGTACTTC.

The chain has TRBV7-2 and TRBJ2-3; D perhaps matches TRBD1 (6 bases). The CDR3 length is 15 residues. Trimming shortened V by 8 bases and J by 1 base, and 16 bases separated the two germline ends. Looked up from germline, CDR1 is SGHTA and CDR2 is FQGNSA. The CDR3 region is CASRTGLAGTDTQYF. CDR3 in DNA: TGTGCCAGCCGCACAGGGCTGGCGGGCACAGATACGCAGTATTTT.

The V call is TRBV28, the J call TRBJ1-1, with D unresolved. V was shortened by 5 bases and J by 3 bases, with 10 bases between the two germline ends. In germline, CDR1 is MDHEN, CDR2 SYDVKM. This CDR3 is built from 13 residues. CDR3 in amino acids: CASSLPPDTEAFF. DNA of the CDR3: TGTGCCAGCAGTCTTCCCCCGGACACTGAAGCTTTCTTT.

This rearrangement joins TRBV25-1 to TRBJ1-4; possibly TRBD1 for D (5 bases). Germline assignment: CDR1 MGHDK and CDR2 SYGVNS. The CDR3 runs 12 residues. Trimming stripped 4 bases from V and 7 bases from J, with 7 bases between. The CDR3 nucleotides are TGTGCCAGCAGTGGGGGACTTGAAAAACTGTTTTTT. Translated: CASSGGLEKLFF.

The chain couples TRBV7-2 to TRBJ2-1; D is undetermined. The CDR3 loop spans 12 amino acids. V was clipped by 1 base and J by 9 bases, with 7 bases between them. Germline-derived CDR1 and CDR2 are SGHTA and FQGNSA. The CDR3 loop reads CASSLVTIEQFF. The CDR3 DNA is TGTGCCAGCAGCTTAGTCACTATTGAGCAGTTCTTC.